Listed below are T cell receptor beta chains from one sample, sequenced in a study of T-cell reconstitution after alpha-beta-depleted transplantation in children. TCRdb ran MiXCR on the PCR reads and lists one entry per CDR3 protein. Among around 240,000 distinct CDR3 sequences listed, more than 7.5% were seen once. This material consisted of PBMCs from the stem cell graft donor, taken from the stem cell graft. These receptors originate from a human donor who donated a stem cell graft to a child with SCID. Both conserved end residues are part of each CDR3. A D gene is named only where the DNA matches it firmly. For some rows the clone size is stated as once, few or many, or as a class when expanded; others skip it.

V: TRBV18
J: TRBJ2-1
D: NA
size: few
DNA: TGTGCCAGCTTTCAGGGGCTAGCGGATTACAATGAGCAGTTCTTC
CDR3: CASFQGLADYNEQFF

V: TRBV7-8
J: TRBJ1-5
D: NA
size: many
DNA: TGTGCCAGCAGCTTAGCGCTCGGGGGGGCCATCAATCAGCCCCAGCATTTT
CDR3: CASSLALGGAINQPQHF

V: TRBV7-2
J: TRBJ1-1
D: NA
size: few
DNA: TGTGCCAGCAGCTTTTCTTTTTCGGACACTGAAGCTTTCTTT
CDR3: CASSFSFSDTEAFF

V: TRBV3-1
J: TRBJ2-5
D: NA
size: many
DNA: TGTGCCAGCAGCCAAGATCTCCGCAGCCAAGAGACCCAGTACTTC
CDR3: CASSQDLRSQETQYF

V: TRBV7-9
J: TRBJ2-3
D: TRBD1
size: many
DNA: TGTGCCAGCAGCTGGCCGGGACAGGGTAAGACAGATACGCAGTATTTT
CDR3: CASSWPGQGKTDTQYF

V: TRBV3-1
J: TRBJ2-1
D: NA
size: many
DNA: TGTGCCAGCAGCCAACTAGGAGAGGAGCAGTTCTTC
CDR3: CASSQLGEEQFF

V: TRBV20-1
J: TRBJ2-3
D: NA
size: many
DNA: TGCAGTGTACCAGCGAAGGGCACAGATACGCAGTATTTT
CDR3: CSVPAKGTDTQYF

V: TRBV7-2
J: TRBJ1-1
D: TRBD1
size: many
DNA: TGTGCCAGCAGCGCGGAAAGGACAGGGGTCGGAGCTTTCTTT
CDR3: CASSAERTGVGAFF

V: TRBV5-1
J: TRBJ2-1
D: NA
size: many
DNA: TGCGCCAGCAGAATAAGGGTGGGTAACAATGAGCAGTTCTTC
CDR3: CASRIRVGNNEQFF

V: TRBV20-1
J: TRBJ2-7
D: TRBD1
size: NA
DNA: TGCAGTGCTAGGCCGGGACAGGGGGCCGCCTACGAGCAGTACTTC
CDR3: CSARPGQGAAYEQYF

V: TRBV20-1
J: TRBJ1-5
D: NA
size: many
DNA: TGCAGTGCTAGTCTGGCAGGCAATCAGCCCCAGCATTTT
CDR3: CSASLAGNQPQHF

V: TRBV4-2
J: TRBJ1-1
D: NA
size: many
DNA: TGTGCCAGCAGCCCCTGGGGGGAAGAGACTGAAGCTTTCTTT
CDR3: CASSPWGEETEAFF

V: TRBV5-5
J: TRBJ2-7
D: TRBD1
size: many
DNA: TGTGCCAGCAGCACCTCACCGGGACAGGGGGCTTACGAGCAGTACTTC
CDR3: CASSTSPGQGAYEQYF

V: TRBV15
J: TRBJ1-1
D: NA
size: many
DNA: TGTGCCACCAGCAGAGATAGTCGTGCCCAAGCTTTCTTT
CDR3: CATSRDSRAQAFF

V: TRBV12-3/TRBV12-4
J: TRBJ2-7
D: NA
size: many
DNA: TGTGCCAGCAGTCTTTCCAGGGTTGCCCAAGGCTACGAGCAGTACTTC
CDR3: CASSLSRVAQGYEQYF

V: TRBV20-1
J: TRBJ2-2
D: NA
size: NA
DNA: TGCAGTGCTAGAGAACCAGGGTGGGGCGGGGAGCTGTTTTTT
CDR3: CSAREPGWGGELFF

V: TRBV7-2
J: TRBJ2-7
D: TRBD1
size: many
DNA: TGTGCCAGCAGCTTGACAGGGGTCCTCTCCTACGAGCAGTACTTC
CDR3: CASSLTGVLSYEQYF

V: TRBV20-1
J: TRBJ2-7
D: NA
size: many
DNA: TGCAGTGCCAGAAAACAGGGATTAACGACCGAGCAGTACTTC
CDR3: CSARKQGLTTEQYF

V: TRBV7-2
J: TRBJ2-1
D: NA
size: many
DNA: TGTGCCAGCAGCTTAGATACCGGGGGTTTCGAGCAGTTCTTC
CDR3: CASSLDTGGFEQFF

V: TRBV5-1
J: TRBJ2-7
D: TRBD2
size: NA
DNA: TGCGCCAGCAGCGAAGCGGGGTGGGATTACGAGCAGTACTTC
CDR3: CASSEAGWDYEQYF

V: TRBV7-9
J: TRBJ1-1
D: NA
size: few
DNA: TGTGCCAGCAGCCTCCCGGGGGCGAGTCTCGAGAGCACTGAAGCTTTCTTT
CDR3: CASSLPGASLESTEAFF

V: TRBV25-1
J: TRBJ1-2
D: NA
size: NA
DNA: TGTGCCAGCAGTGAAGGTCGGCTGCTGGATGGCTACACCTTC
CDR3: CASSEGRLLDGYTF

V: TRBV9
J: TRBJ2-4
D: NA
size: many
DNA: TGTGCCAGCAGCGTAGCTAGACTGCCTGAAAACATTCAGTACTTC
CDR3: CASSVARLPENIQYF

V: TRBV7-2
J: TRBJ2-3
D: NA
size: many
DNA: TGTGCCAGTAGGAGGGGGGGATACTCCACAGATACGCAGTATTTT
CDR3: CASRRGGYSTDTQYF

V: TRBV29-1
J: TRBJ2-2
D: NA
size: many
DNA: TGCAGCGTTCTCACGACGAACACCGGGGAGCTGTTTTTT
CDR3: CSVLTTNTGELFF

V: TRBV3-1
J: TRBJ1-4
D: NA
size: many
DNA: TGTGCCAGCAGCCGCCGCGTCCCGAGACGGGGTGAAAAACTGTTTTTT
CDR3: CASSRRVPRRGEKLFF

V: TRBV23-1
J: TRBJ2-3
D: NA
size: NA
DNA: TGCGCCAGCAGTCAATCATCGGAGAGCACAGATACGCAGTATTTT
CDR3: CASSQSSESTDTQYF

V: TRBV20-1
J: TRBJ1-6
D: NA
size: many
DNA: TGCAGTGCTAGATCACCGACTCCCTCTGGGGATTCACCCCTCCACTTT
CDR3: CSARSPTPSGDSPLHF

V: TRBV3-1
J: TRBJ2-1
D: TRBD2
size: many
DNA: TGTGCCAGCAGCCAGGCGGGGGGTCCTCAGGAGCAGTTCTTC
CDR3: CASSQAGGPQEQFF

V: TRBV9
J: TRBJ2-1
D: TRBD2
size: NA
DNA: TGTGCCAGCAGCGTCGGGGGTGCGGGGGAGTCCTACAATGAGCAGTTCTTC
CDR3: CASSVGGAGESYNEQFF

V: TRBV5-1
J: TRBJ2-3
D: NA
size: many
DNA: TGCGCCAGCAGCAAAGAGGGTCTTGGAGATACGCAGTATTTT
CDR3: CASSKEGLGDTQYF

V: TRBV20-1
J: TRBJ1-4
D: NA
size: many
DNA: TGCAGTGCTCGCACCCCCCCGGGTTGGAAACTGTTTTTT
CDR3: CSARTPPGWKLFF

V: TRBV2
J: TRBJ1-6
D: NA
size: NA
DNA: TGTGCCAGCAGTCGGGGCTCCCCTTCACCCCTCCACTTT
CDR3: CASSRGSPSPLHF

V: TRBV20-1
J: TRBJ2-4
D: NA
size: many
DNA: TGCAGTGCTAGAGATCCGTCTTCACCCAGAAACATTCAGTACTTC
CDR3: CSARDPSSPRNIQYF

V: TRBV20-1
J: TRBJ2-3
D: TRBD2
size: many
DNA: TGCAGTGCTAGTTTAGGGCGGGGGGCCCCAGATACGCAGTATTTT
CDR3: CSASLGRGAPDTQYF

V: TRBV7-2
J: TRBJ2-7
D: TRBD1
size: few
DNA: TGTGCCAGCAGTCCTTCGGTTGACAGGGCTCGTCACGAGCAGTACTTC
CDR3: CASSPSVDRARHEQYF